Each of the 21 T cell receptor beta chains below was sequenced from the same sample in a study of blood T cell repertoires in COVID-19. Produced via immunoSEQ multiplex PCR; TCRdb's table is partial and in-frame only. The sample holds fewer than 600,000 clones, approximately 88% seen once. The specimen was PBMCs or T cells enriched from blood (not recorded which). Receptor source: a woman aged 35 to 49 who had recovered from COVID-19.

The chain recombines TRBV2 with TRBJ2-7, with D possibly matching TRBD2 (5 bases). Trimming took 8 bases from V and 0 from J, leaving 11 bases between them. The CDR3 sequence is 13 residues long. Germline CDR1 SNHLY, CDR2 FYNNEI. The CDR3 DNA reads TGTGCCAGCCTGGGAGACTCCTCCTACGAGCAGTACTTC. The encoded protein is CASLGDSSYEQYF.

V and J are TRBV4-1 and TRBJ2-7; D may be TRBD1 (5 bases). With 7 bases removed from V and 1 base from J, the gap between germline ends came to 20 bases. Germline V gene lookup returns CDR1 MGHRA and CDR2 YSYEKL. The length of the CDR3 is 16 residues. CDR3 in amino acids: CASNLVVRTLSYEQYF. In nucleotides, the CDR3 is TGCGCCAGCAACCTAGTAGTCCGGACACTATCCTACGAGCAGTACTTC.

This chain uses TRBV11-3 with TRBJ1-2; TRBD1 is a possible D gene (5 bases). V dropped 5 bases and J dropped 7 bases, with 14 bases sitting between them. This CDR3 is 13 amino acids long. Germline values: CDR1 SGHNT, CDR2 YENEEA. CDR3 region: CASSQNSGLGYTF. The CDR3 DNA reads as TGTGCCAGCAGCCAGAACTCAGGGCTTGGCTACACCTTC.

V usage is TRBV27 and J usage is TRBJ1-2; 7 nucleotides agree with TRBD1. The V gene end was trimmed by 0 bases and the J gene end by 4 bases; junction bases not matched to a gene: 5. The germline V gene encodes CDR1 MNHEY and CDR2 SMNVEV (reference sequence). The CDR3 spans 15 residues. CDR3 bases: TGTGCCAGCAGTTTATCGGTCTCAGGGGGCTATGGCTACACCTTC. Residues: CASSLSVSGGYGYTF.

This chain joins TRBV18 and TRBJ2-2, with 12 nucleotides matching TRBD2. Germline V gene data show CDR1 as KGHSH and CDR2 as LQKENI. The ends lost 4 bases at V and 4 bases at J; junction bases unmatched: 1. This CDR3 region has 15 residues. For the CDR3, the DNA is TGTGCCAGCTCACAGACTAGCGGGAGCACCGGGGAGCTGTTTTTT. The encoded protein is CASSQTSGSTGELFF.

J is TRBJ2-5 and V is TRBV27, with unresolved D. Germline V CDR1 and CDR2: MNHEY, SMNVEV (reference sequence). This CDR3 is 14 amino acids long. V lost 3 bases, J lost 1 base, and 9 bases lay in between. The CDR3: CASSFLGSQETQYF. The DNA for the CDR3 is TGTGCCAGCAGTTTTCTCGGGTCCCAAGAGACCCAGTACTTC.

V and J are TRBV7-8 and TRBJ1-2; no firm D call. The germline CDR1 and CDR2 sequences are SGHVS and FQNEAQ. V was trimmed by 5 bases and J by 6 bases, leaving 22 bases between them. The CDR3 extends over 16 amino acids. The CDR3 DNA reads as TGTGCCAGCAGCCCAACGATAGACGCGGCTTCAGATGGCTACACCTTC. Amino acids: CASSPTIDAASDGYTF.

The rearrangement joins TRBV5-6 to TRBJ2-1; the match to TRBD2 covers 9 bases. Germline loops: CDR1 SGHDT, CDR2 YYEEEE. Trimming removed 3 bases from V and 4 bases from J; junction bases left unmatched: 8. This CDR3 comprises 16 residues. The CDR3: CASSSRTSAKYNEQFF. CDR3 coding DNA: TGTGCCAGCAGCTCTAGGACTAGCGCCAAATACAATGAGCAGTTCTTC.

V and J are TRBV24-1 and TRBJ2-1; 7 bases are a match to TRBD2. Germline values: CDR1 KGHDR, CDR2 SFDVKD. After removal of 5 bases from V and 7 bases from J, the junction contained 22 bases not matched to a gene. This CDR3 region has 19 residues. CDR3: CATSVPTPLRGRAGNEQFF. The CDR3 region has the DNA TGTGCCACCAGTGTCCCGACCCCATTACGAGGGAGGGCCGGTAATGAGCAGTTCTTC.

The chain has TRBV3-1 (or the pseudogene TRBV3-2) and TRBJ2-7, with D possibly TRBD2 on 6 matching bases. The CDR3 covers 13 residues. Trimming cost V 2 bases and J 6 bases, with 11 bases left between them. The V gene's germline CDR1 is LGHDT and CDR2 YNNKEL (reference sequence). The CDR3 here is CASSQIRRAEQYF. CDR3 DNA sequence: TGTGCCAGCAGCCAAATCCGGAGGGCCGAGCAGTACTTC.

The rearrangement links TRBV15 to TRBJ2-1; TRBD2 is a possible D gene (5 bases). The CDR3 loop spans 16 amino acids. CDR1 is LNHNV, CDR2 YYDKDF, per germline (reference sequence). V was cut by 1 base and J by 5 bases, with 15 bases left in between. In DNA form, the CDR3 reads TGTGCCACCAGCAGAGGTATAGCGATAGACGACAATGAGCAGTTCTTC. Translation: CATSRGIAIDDNEQFF.

V and J are TRBV2 and TRBJ1-2, with 7 bases lining up with TRBD1. This CDR3 contains 13 residues. V gave up 1 base and J gave up 6 bases; unmatched junction bases: 2. CDR1 SNHLY and CDR2 FYNNEI come from the germline V gene. The CDR3 DNA reads as TGTGCCAGCAGTGAAGGGACAGGCCATGGCTACACCTTC. Translation: CASSEGTGHGYTF.

The chain uses TRBV10-1 and TRBJ1-1; D is uncertain. This CDR3 spans 13 amino acids. Trimming cost V 3 bases and J 4 bases, with 9 bases left between them. Per germline, CDR1 WNHNN and CDR2 SYGVQD (reference sequence). The chain's CDR3 is CASSDRGGTEAFF. For the CDR3, the DNA is TGCGCCAGCAGTGACCGGGGTGGCACTGAAGCTTTCTTT.

V usage is TRBV4-3 and J usage is TRBJ1-2, with 12 nucleotides matching TRBD1. J was trimmed by 4 bases and V by 0 bases; bases with no gene match: 9. Germline V gives CDR1 LGHNA, CDR2 YSLEER. There are 18 residues in the CDR3. The CDR3 DNA sequence: TGCGCCAGCAGCCAAGATTACGGCGGGACAGGGGGCCCCTATGGCTACACCTTC. As protein: CASSQDYGGTGGPYGYTF.

J is TRBJ2-1 and V is TRBV4-3; 9 bases are shared with TRBD2. V lost 0 bases and J lost 8; bases outside the gene matches: 11. Germline CDR1 reads LGHNA; CDR2 reads YSLEER. This CDR3 has 17 amino acids. CDR3 residues: CASSQDARGTSPYEQFF. In nucleotides, the CDR3 is TGCGCCAGCAGCCAAGATGCCAGGGGGACTAGCCCTTATGAGCAGTTCTTC.

The rearrangement joins TRBV3-1 (or the pseudogene TRBV3-2) to TRBJ2-7, with TRBD2 matching 11 bases. The germline gives CDR1 LGHDT, CDR2 YNNKEL (reference sequence). V trimming: 7 bases; J trimming: 4 bases; junction bases outside the gene matches: 6. The CDR3 runs to 14 residues. CDR3 nucleotides: TGTGCCAGCACGCCTAGCGGGGGGTGGTACGAGCAGTACTTC. This translates into CASTPSGGWYEQYF.

The chain links TRBV20-1 to TRBJ2-7; the D is unclear. The CDR3 contains 11 residues. V was clipped by 6 bases and J by 6 bases, with 12 bases between them. Germline V gene lookup returns CDR1 DFQATT and CDR2 SNEGSKA (reference sequence). CDR3 loop: CSASKNAEQYF. The CDR3 DNA reads as TGCAGTGCCTCTAAGAATGCCGAGCAGTACTTC.

This rearrangement joins TRBV7-6 to TRBJ2-7; TRBD1 is a possible D gene (5 bases). CDR1 SGHVS and CDR2 FNYEAQ come from the germline V gene. The V and J ends lost 5 bases and 7 bases respectively, with 15 bases between them. The CDR3 is 13 amino acids. The CDR3 loop reads CASSDDSRGEQYF. The CDR3 DNA reads as TGTGCCAGCAGCGATGACAGCCGAGGAGAGCAGTACTTC.

This chain connects TRBV7-2 to TRBJ2-7; tentative D call: TRBD1 (5 bases). Per germline, CDR1 SGHTA and CDR2 FQGNSA. V lost 2 bases and J lost 3, with 8 bases in between. The CDR3 has 13 residues. CDR3 coding DNA: TGTGCCAGCAGCTTAAGACAGTTCTACGAGCAGTACTTC. It translates to CASSLRQFYEQYF.

The sample holds one count of this clone. The rearrangement joins TRBV18 to TRBJ1-6; D gene ambiguous. The CDR3 is 12 amino acids. Germline V gene data show CDR1 as KGHSH and CDR2 as LQKENI. V shed 0 bases and J shed 14 bases, with 8 bases lying between them. The CDR3 here is CASSPPRGSLHF. The CDR3 DNA is TGTGCCAGCTCACCACCCCGCGGATCCCTCCACTTT.

Only one count was recorded for this clone. This chain connects TRBV4-3 to TRBJ2-2; D remains unclear. The V and J ends lost 0 bases and 10 bases respectively, with 18 bases between them. The CDR3 runs 16 residues. The germline V gene encodes CDR1 LGHNA and CDR2 YSLEER. CDR3 DNA sequence: TGCGCCAGCAGCCAAGATTTCGACAAATACATCCCGGAGCTGTTTTTT. It yields the protein CASSQDFDKYIPELFF.